Below, 25 T cell receptor beta chains from the same sample are listed, as sequenced in a study of T cell responses to AZD1222 COVID-19 vaccine. The protocol was immunoSEQ multiplex PCR, while the TCRdb copy is restricted to in-frame clones and leaves out a portion. Seen here are 100,000 to 150,000 clones, 75% to 90% observed once, and the top ten hold about 5.4%. The input for sequencing was peripheral blood, taken on day 0 of AZD1222 vaccination. These receptors were taken from an adult in good health.

The chain combines TRBV29-1 with TRBJ1-1, with D possibly matching TRBD1 (5 bases). Trimming removed 3 bases at V and 2 bases at J, with 13 bases between. This CDR3 is built from 14 residues. Looked up from germline, CDR1 is SQVTM and CDR2 is ANQGSEA. This chain's CDR3 is CSVDRAGDNTEAFF. CDR3 sequence (DNA): TGCAGCGTTGATAGGGCGGGGGATAACACTGAAGCTTTCTTT.

The chain combines TRBV5-1 with TRBJ2-1; 7 nucleotides line up with TRBD1. Germline V CDR1 and CDR2: SGHRS, YFSETQ. The CDR3 covers 14 residues. V was pared by 4 bases and J by 8 bases, with 9 bases of the junction left unmatched. In DNA form, the CDR3 reads TGCGCCAGCAGCACCGGTGGACAGGCCCATGAGCAGTTCTTC. Translating gives CASSTGGQAHEQFF. Looking up the rest from reference TRBV5-1 and TRBJ2-1 gives the full variable domain: KAGVTQTPRYLIKTRGQQVTLSCSPISGHRSVSWYQQTPGQGLQFLFEYFSETQRNKGNFPGRFSGRQFSNSRSEMNVSTLELGDSALYLCASSTGGQAHEQFFGPGTRLTVL.

This chain links TRBV7-9 with TRBJ1-2; weak D call: TRBD1 (5 bases). CDR1 is SEHNR and CDR2 is FQNEAQ in the germline V gene (reference sequence). V was pared by 3 bases and J by 13 bases, with 21 bases between. The CDR3 is 14 amino acids. CDR3 DNA sequence: TGTGCCAGCAGCTTCGGAACAGGTGGGCAAGGGGCCACCTTC. This translates into CASSFGTGGQGATF.

The CDR3 protein is CASSYPGQPRTEAFF. CDR3 DNA: TGTGCCAGCAGTTACCCCGGACAGCCTAGAACTGAAGCTTTCTTT. The V call is TRBV6-6, the J call TRBJ1-1; the D gene is possibly TRBD1 (6 bases). V was trimmed by 2 bases and J by 5 bases, leaving 15 bases between them. Germline V CDR1 and CDR2: MNHNY, SVGAGI (reference sequence). The CDR3 has 15 amino acids.

This chain links TRBV2 with TRBJ2-7, with 12 bases fitting TRBD1. This CDR3 has 13 amino acids. The germline CDR1 and CDR2 sequences are SNHLY and FYNNEI. V was pared by 8 bases and J by 7 bases, with 6 bases of the junction left unmatched. The CDR3 nucleotides read TGTGCCAGCTCGGGACAGGGGGCGGGGGAGCAGTACTTC. Amino acids: CASSGQGAGEQYF. Filled out from reference TRBV2 and TRBJ2-7, the complete variable domain reads EPEVTQTPSHQVTQMGQEVILRCVPISNHLYFYWYRQILGQKVEFLVSFYNNEISEKSEIFDDQFSVERPDGSNFTLKIRSTKLEDSAMYFCASSGQGAGEQYFGPGTRLTVT.

V is TRBV9 and J is TRBJ1-4; 7 bases line up with TRBD1. The CDR3 extends over 16 amino acids. The J segment lost 6 bases and the V segment lost 0 bases, leaving 8 bases of the junction unmatched. Germline assignment: CDR1 SGDLS and CDR2 YYNGEE. As DNA, the CDR3 is TGTGCCAGCAGCGTAGTAGGGGGCACTTCGTATGAAAAACTGTTTTTT. Residues: CASSVVGGTSYEKLFF.

The rearrangement links TRBV2 to TRBJ2-7, with a weak D call TRBD2 (5 bases). Per the germline V gene, CDR1 is SNHLY and CDR2 is FYNNEI. This CDR3 has 14 residues. The V gene lost 1 base and the J gene lost 2 bases, with 9 bases spanning the gap. The CDR3 is CASSEVDSTYEQYF. CDR3 coding DNA: TGTGCCAGCAGTGAAGTGGACTCTACCTACGAGCAGTACTTC.

The genes are TRBV5-1 and TRBJ2-5, with D maybe TRBD2 (7 bases). The CDR3 extends over 14 amino acids. The V gene lost 2 bases and the J gene lost 4 bases, with 12 bases spanning the gap. Germline-derived CDR1 and CDR2 are SGHRS and YFSETQ. CDR3 coding DNA: TGCGCCAGCAGCTTTGGTCGGGGGGCAGAGACCCAGTACTTC. Translation gives CASSFGRGAETQYF. Looking up the rest from reference TRBV5-1 and TRBJ2-5 gives the full variable domain: KAGVTQTPRYLIKTRGQQVTLSCSPISGHRSVSWYQQTPGQGLQFLFEYFSETQRNKGNFPGRFSGRQFSNSRSEMNVSTLELGDSALYLCASSFGRGAETQYFGPGTRLLVL.

The V and J genes are TRBV27 and TRBJ2-1, with TRBD1 matching over 8 bases. V lost 0 bases and J lost 9; bases outside the gene matches: 1. Germline-derived CDR1 and CDR2 are MNHEY and SMNVEV (reference sequence). The length of the CDR3 is 13 residues. This chain's CDR3 is CASSLSTGVEQFF. The CDR3 bases are TGTGCCAGCAGTTTATCGACAGGGGTTGAGCAGTTCTTC.

The chain couples TRBV5-6 to TRBJ1-2; no clear D gene. Between the trimmed V and J ends, which lost 0 bases and 3 bases, there was a span of 6 bases. The CDR3 length is 13 residues. CDR1 and CDR2 (germline): SGHDT, YYEEEE. This CDR3 reads CASSLDKHYGYTF. CDR3 nucleotides: TGTGCCAGCAGCTTGGACAAACACTATGGCTACACCTTC.

The chain couples TRBV15 to TRBJ1-4; D is ambiguous. V lost 1 base, J lost 0 bases, and 9 bases lay in between. Germline V gene lookup returns CDR1 LNHNV and CDR2 YYDKDF (reference sequence). This CDR3 is built from 16 residues. CDR3 sequence (DNA): TGTGCCACCAGCAGAGGCCGGGTTGCAACTAATGAAAAACTGTTTTTT. Amino acids: CATSRGRVATNEKLFF.

This chain joins TRBV5-6 and TRBJ1-5, with no clear D. Germline CDR1 SGHDT, CDR2 YYEEEE. The CDR3 spans 15 residues. V was clipped by 0 bases and J by 1 base, with 8 bases between them. CDR3 sequence (DNA): TGTGCCAGCAGCTTGGGCCCCCTGAGCAATCAGCCCCAGCATTTT. Translating it yields CASSLGPLSNQPQHF.

The chain links TRBV5-4 to TRBJ2-7, with 8 bases lining up with TRBD2. Germline V gene data show CDR1 as SGHNT and CDR2 as YYREEE (reference sequence). This CDR3 has 15 amino acids. V lost 4 bases and J lost 4; bases outside the gene matches: 10. CDR3 sequence: CASSRGSGSPYEQYF. The DNA for the CDR3 is TGTGCCAGCAGCCGGGGGAGCGGGAGCCCGTACGAGCAGTACTTC.

The chain carries TRBV14 and TRBJ1-2; D call uncertain. V was pared by 1 base and J by 8 bases, with 17 bases between. Germline CDR1 SGHDN, CDR2 FVKESK. The CDR3 covers 15 residues. The CDR3 DNA reads TGTGCCAGCAGCCAAGTAGCAGGATCCTTGGAAGGCTACACCTTC. This gives the protein CASSQVAGSLEGYTF.

The chain uses TRBV5-4 and TRBJ1-2, with 7 bases that match TRBD1. The CDR3 sequence is 14 residues long. The V gene end was trimmed by 0 bases and the J gene end by 2 bases; junction bases not matched to a gene: 1. The V gene's germline CDR1 is SGHNT and CDR2 YYREEE (reference sequence). This chain's CDR3 is CASSLVGQNYGYTF. The DNA for the CDR3 is TGTGCCAGCAGCTTGGTGGGACAGAACTATGGCTACACCTTC.

V is TRBV28 and J is TRBJ1-5; TRBD1 might be the D (5 bases). The V gene's germline CDR1 is MDHEN and CDR2 SYDVKM. Trimming shortened V by 3 bases and J by 9 bases, and 12 bases separated the two germline ends. The CDR3 contains 13 residues. As DNA, the CDR3 is TGTGCCAGCAGTTTGCAGGGTACTGGGCCCCAGCATTTT. Translating gives CASSLQGTGPQHF.

There are a few counts of this clone. This chain uses TRBV12-5 with TRBJ2-1; tentative D call: TRBD1 (6 bases). CDR1 and CDR2 (germline): LGHNT, FRNRAP. The CDR3 is 12 residues long. V was cut by 5 bases and J by 13 bases, with 15 bases left in between. CDR3 coding DNA: TGTGCTAGTGGTCCCATTGGGGACAAACAGTTCTTC. This sequence encodes CASGPIGDKQFF.

The chain is built from TRBV27 and TRBJ2-7; 7 bases match TRBD1. Per germline, CDR1 MNHEY and CDR2 SMNVEV (reference sequence). The CDR3 sequence is 14 residues long. With V trimmed by 3 bases and J by 1 base, 3 bases remained unmatched. CDR3 in amino acids: CASSLTGYSYEQYF. The CDR3 nucleotides are TGTGCCAGCAGTTTGACAGGGTATTCCTACGAGCAGTACTTC.

The V gene is TRBV6-5, the J gene TRBJ2-3; D may match TRBD1 or TRBD2 (6 bases each). Trimming took 7 bases from V and 4 from J, leaving 18 bases between them. CDR3 size: 15 residues. Germline loops: CDR1 MNHEY, CDR2 SVGAGI. CDR3 bases: TGTGCCAGCAATCTGGGGGCGGGGTCGGCAGATACGCAGTATTTT. Residues: CASNLGAGSADTQYF.

In this sample, this clone turned up a few times. Other nucleotide sequences from this sample produce the same CDR3. The chain links TRBV30 to TRBJ1-5; D call uncertain. Germline V gives CDR1 GTSNPN, CDR2 SVGIG (reference sequence). CDR3 length: 13 amino acids. V shed 2 bases and J shed 0 bases, with 5 bases lying between them. The chain's CDR3 is CAWSPDSNQPQHF. DNA for the CDR3: TGTGCCTGGAGTCCTGATAGCAATCAGCCCCAGCATTTT.

This CDR3 reads CASSLDWAGGQNTGELFF. The CDR3 DNA reads as TGTGCCAGCAGCTTAGATTGGGCTGGAGGACAAAACACCGGGGAGCTGTTTTTT. This chain uses TRBV7-8 with TRBJ2-2, with D perhaps assigned TRBD1 or TRBD2 (5 bases each). The CDR3 length is 18 residues. V was pared by 1 base and J by 2 bases, with 17 bases between. Germline CDR1 SGHVS, CDR2 FQNEAQ.

The chain has TRBV5-1 and TRBJ2-1; 7 bases are shared with TRBD2. With 4 bases clipped from V and 0 bases from J, the junction kept 10 bases outside the gene matches. Germline values: CDR1 SGHRS, CDR2 YFSETQ. There are 17 residues in the CDR3. The CDR3 bases are TGCGCCAGCAGCGCTGGGAAAGCGGGGAACTCCTACAATGAGCAGTTCTTC. It encodes CASSAGKAGNSYNEQFF.

This clone has only one observation. The genes are TRBV11-3 and TRBJ2-5; 7 bases match TRBD1. This CDR3 is 14 amino acids long. Germline V gene sequence: CDR1 SGHNT, CDR2 YENEEA. V shed 4 bases, J shed 2 bases, and the junction held 4 bases outside the gene matches. The chain's CDR3 is CASSSTGVQETQYF. CDR3 bases: TGTGCCAGCAGCTCTACAGGGGTTCAAGAGACCCAGTACTTC.

CDR3 coding DNA: TGTGCCAGCAGCGATGGGGACCGCTTGGGTGAAAAACTGTTTTTT. Its translation is CASSDGDRLGEKLFF. The chain joins TRBV4-2 to TRBJ1-4; weak D call: TRBD1 (5 bases). The CDR3 covers 15 residues. Germline CDR1 is LGHNA and CDR2 is YNFKEQ. V was shortened by 5 bases and J by 7 bases, with 17 bases between the two germline ends.

This chain links TRBV27 with TRBJ1-6, with 8 bases fitting TRBD1. The J segment lost 6 bases and the V segment lost 6 bases, leaving 4 bases of the junction unmatched. CDR3 length: 14 residues. Germline CDR1 is MNHEY and CDR2 is SMNVEV (reference sequence). The chain's CDR3 is CASSQGALNSPLHF. Here the CDR3 DNA reads TGTGCCAGCAGCCAGGGGGCCCTTAATTCACCCCTCCACTTT.